This entry lists 4 T cell receptor beta chains sequenced from one sample in a study of CD8 T cells in ankylosing spondylitis. TCRdb fed the 5' RACE reads into MiXCR, producing one record per CDR3 protein. Of about 280,000 distinct CDR3 sequences listed, 20% are singletons. The sample comprised blood, either unsorted or a sorted T cell fraction (not recorded which). Every receptor here comes from a male donor with ankylosing spondylitis or in good health (not recorded which).

The J gene is TRBJ1-5, the V gene TRBV5-1, with a weak D call TRBD1 (5 bases). The CDR3 consists of 15 residues. Trimming removed 2 bases at V and 2 bases at J, with 11 bases between. CDR1 and CDR2 (germline): SGHRS, YFSETQ. This CDR3 is CASSLTWGGNQPQHF. In nucleotides, the CDR3 is TGCGCCAGCAGCTTAACGTGGGGGGGCAATCAGCCCCAGCATTTT.

The chain combines TRBV5-1 with TRBJ2-1; D not resolved. The V end lost 9 bases, the J end lost 0 bases, and 13 bases lay between the germline ends. The V gene's germline CDR1 is SGHRS and CDR2 YFSETQ. This CDR3 has 14 amino acids. The CDR3 bases are TGCGCCACCAAGACCGAGAGCTCCTACAATGAGCAGTTCTTC. Its protein product is CATKTESSYNEQFF.

The sample holds many counts of this clonotype. J is TRBJ1-2 and V is TRBV27; 10 bases agree with TRBD1. CDR1 is MNHEY, CDR2 SMNVEV, per germline (reference sequence). CDR3 length: 18 amino acids. The V and J ends lost 0 bases and 2 bases, in that order; junction bases with no gene match: 9. CDR3 sequence (DNA): TGTGCCAGCAGTTTATCGGCCCGACAGGGGGCAAGGAACTATGGCTACACCTTC. Its protein product is CASSLSARQGARNYGYTF.

This clonotype was seen at least ten times. This chain uses TRBV20-1 with TRBJ2-3; TRBD1 is a possible D gene (5 bases). Germline CDR1 is DFQATT and CDR2 is SNEGSKA (reference sequence). V was clipped by 1 base and J by 6 bases, with 8 bases between them. CDR3 size: 12 residues. The CDR3 loop reads CSARVQGDTQYF. CDR3 in DNA: TGCAGTGCTAGAGTTCAGGGCGATACGCAGTATTTT.